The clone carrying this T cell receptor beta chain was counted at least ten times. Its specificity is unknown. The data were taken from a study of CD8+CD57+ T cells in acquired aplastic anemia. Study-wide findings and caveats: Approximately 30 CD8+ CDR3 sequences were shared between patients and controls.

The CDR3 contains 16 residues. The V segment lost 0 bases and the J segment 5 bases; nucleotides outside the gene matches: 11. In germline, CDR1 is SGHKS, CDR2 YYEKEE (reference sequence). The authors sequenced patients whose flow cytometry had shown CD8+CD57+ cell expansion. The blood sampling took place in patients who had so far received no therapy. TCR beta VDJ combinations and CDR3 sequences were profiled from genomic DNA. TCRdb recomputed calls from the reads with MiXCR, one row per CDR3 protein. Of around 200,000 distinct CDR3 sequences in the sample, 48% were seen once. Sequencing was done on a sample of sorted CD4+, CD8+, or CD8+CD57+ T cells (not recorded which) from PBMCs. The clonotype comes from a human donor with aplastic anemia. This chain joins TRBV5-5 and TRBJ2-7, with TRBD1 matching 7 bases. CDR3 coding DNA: TGTGCCAGCAGCTTGGGAACGAACAGGGGTGGCCACGAGCAGTACTTC. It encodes CASSLGTNRGGHEQYF.